A selection of T cell receptor beta chains follows, all from one sample in a study of T cell repertoires in cytomegalovirus infection. TCRdb re-called the reads through MiXCR, storing one row per CDR3 protein. The repertoire has 300,000 to 400,000 distinct CDR3 sequences, around 29% of them found once; the top ten carry 20%. Their target antigens are unknown. The source was cultured PBMCs, collected from culture after CMV antigen stimulation. These receptors all stem from a human donor in good health (CMV status not recorded). Some clones in this sample may be carry-over from other donors' samples. Both conserved end residues are part of each CDR3. The D gene is left open where the match is weak. Clone size appears in some rows only: once, few, many, or a class for an expanded clone.

TGTGCCAGCAGCTCAGGGGCGCGCACCGGGGAGCTGTTTTTT,CASSSGARTGELFF,TRBV7-6,TRBJ2-2,.,.
TGCGCCAGCAGTTGGGGGAGCGGGAACGCAGATACGCAGTATTTT,CASSWGSGNADTQYF,TRBV5-1,TRBJ2-3,TRBD2,few
TGTGCCAGCAGCGAGACTAGCGGGAGTCTAAATGAGCAGTTCTTC,CASSETSGSLNEQFF,TRBV13,TRBJ2-1,TRBD2,.
TGCGGTTTCGAGAAGCGACCTACCAATGAGCAGTTCTTC,CGFEKRPTNEQFF,TRBV20-1,TRBJ2-1,.,once
TGTGCCAGCAGTGAACAAGTAGACGATACGCAGTATTTT,CASSEQVDDTQYF,TRBV6-1,TRBJ2-3,.,many
TGTGCCAGCAGCACTCCAGGGGAGGATGGCTACACCTTC,CASSTPGEDGYTF,TRBV7-9,TRBJ1-2,.,.
TGTGCCAGCAGCGGGGGACACGGTAATTCACCCCTCCACTTT,CASSGGHGNSPLHF,TRBV7-9,TRBJ1-6,.,once
TGTGCCAGCAGGGAGACTAGCGGGAAGTACAATGAGCAGTTCTTC,CASRETSGKYNEQFF,TRBV7-6,TRBJ2-1,TRBD2,few
TGTGCCAGCAGAGAGGCCGACACCTACGAGCAGTACTTC,CASREADTYEQYF,TRBV6-1,TRBJ2-7,.,.
TGTGCCAGCAGGAAAACAGGGGCGCAGGCGAACTATGGCTACACCTTC,CASRKTGAQANYGYTF,TRBV28,TRBJ1-2,TRBD1,few
TGTGCTAGTGGTTTGGTACCGGGGAGTTACGAGCAGTACTTC,CASGLVPGSYEQYF,TRBV12-5,TRBJ2-7,.,.
TGTGCCAGCAGCCAAGATGGGACTCGTCAGTATTTT,CASSQDGTRQYF,TRBV4-2,TRBJ2-3,.,.
TGTGCCAGCAGCTTTCAGGTGGCGGGAGTGGCCGGGGAGCTGTTTTTT,CASSFQVAGVAGELFF,TRBV7-2,TRBJ2-2,TRBD2,many
TGTGCCAGCAGCTTGGAGCGACGGCGTTTAGGCAAAAACATTCAGTACTTC,CASSLERRRLGKNIQYF,TRBV7-8,TRBJ2-4,.,.
TGTGCCAGCAGTCGACAGGGGCACGAGCAGTACTTC,CASSRQGHEQYF,TRBV6-1,TRBJ2-7,TRBD1,.
TGTGCCATTGGGACTAGCGGGGGATTAGATACGCAGTATTTT,CAIGTSGGLDTQYF,TRBV10-3,TRBJ2-3,TRBD2,few
TGTGCCAGCAGCTTATTTTGGGGGACCGGGACAGATACGCAGTATTTT,CASSLFWGTGTDTQYF,TRBV13,TRBJ2-3,.,.
TGTGCCAGCAGCCATCCGCCACAGGGCGGCTATGGCTACACCTTC,CASSHPPQGGYGYTF,TRBV12-3/TRBV12-4,TRBJ1-2,.,.
TGTGCCAGCAGCTCTACTAGCGGGGCCTACAATGAGCAGTTCTTC,CASSSTSGAYNEQFF,TRBV7-6,TRBJ2-1,TRBD2,.
TGTGCCAGCAGCTTGAAACAGGGATCTGGAAACACCATATATTTT,CASSLKQGSGNTIYF,TRBV7-9,TRBJ1-3,.,few
TGTGCCAGCAGCGTAGCGTCTTTTGGGGTGTCCTACAATGAGCAGTTCTTC,CASSVASFGVSYNEQFF,TRBV9,TRBJ2-1,.,.
TGTGCCACCTCCCCGGACAGGCATAGCAATCAGCCCCAGCATTTT,CATSPDRHSNQPQHF,TRBV24-1,TRBJ1-5,TRBD1,few
TGCAGTGCTAGCTACGGGACTAGCGGACTCTACAATGAGCAGTTCTTC,CSASYGTSGLYNEQFF,TRBV20-1,TRBJ2-1,TRBD2,.
TGTGCCAGTAGTATCAGTAGCCGTACCGCTACCGGGGAGCTGTTTTTT,CASSISSRTATGELFF,TRBV19,TRBJ2-2,.,.
TGTGCCAGCAGCTTAGTGGACAACCCGAACACTGAAGCTTTCTTT,CASSLVDNPNTEAFF,TRBV7-2,TRBJ1-1,.,many
TGTGCCAGCACGACCGACAGGGAAGGCTATGGCTACACCTTC,CASTTDREGYGYTF,TRBV19,TRBJ1-2,TRBD1,few
TGTGCCAGCCGAGGGGATACCCCTAACAATGAGCAGTTCTTC,CASRGDTPNNEQFF,TRBV7-9,TRBJ2-1,.,few
TGTGCCAGCAGGTCCGGGGATAGTGAAGCTTTCTTT,CASRSGDSEAFF,TRBV28,TRBJ1-1,.,.
TGCAGTGCTAGTAACGAGGCAGGGGCGTACAATGAGCAGTTCTTC,CSASNEAGAYNEQFF,TRBV20-1,TRBJ2-1,.,few
TGTGCCAGCAGCTCGTATAGCAATCAGCCCCAGCATTTT,CASSSYSNQPQHF,TRBV5-8,TRBJ1-5,.,many
TGTGCCAGCAGCTCCGGACAAGCAACTAATGAAAAACTGTTTTTT,CASSSGQATNEKLFF,TRBV7-9,TRBJ1-4,.,.
TGTGCCAGCAGCTTAGCCGGAACCCAGGGGGCGCGTACTGAAGCTTTCTTT,CASSLAGTQGARTEAFF,TRBV11-2,TRBJ1-1,TRBD1,.
TGCAGCGTGGCAGGGGTCCGGGGCTACACCTTC,CSVAGVRGYTF,TRBV29-1,TRBJ1-2,.,few
TGTGCCAGCAGCCATAGGGGGATCGCTTTCTTT,CASSHRGIAFF,TRBV7-8,TRBJ1-1,.,.
TGTGCCAGCAGTCGTCTGAACCTCGGTGAGCAGTTCTTC,CASSRLNLGEQFF,TRBV7-2,TRBJ2-1,.,many
TGTGCCAGCAGCTTATCAGGTCGTTTGGTGAACACTGAAGCTTTCTTT,CASSLSGRLVNTEAFF,TRBV7-9,TRBJ1-1,.,few
TGTGCCAGCACAGCGGGGGGTCCCTACAATGAGCAGTTCTTC,CASTAGGPYNEQFF,TRBV19,TRBJ2-1,TRBD2,.
TGTGCCAGCAGTAACAGGGGTTTCAAAGCTAACTATGGCTACACCTTC,CASSNRGFKANYGYTF,TRBV6-6,TRBJ1-2,TRBD1,.
TGTGCCAGCAGTTCCCCGGGACGGATGAACACTGAAGCTTTCTTT,CASSSPGRMNTEAFF,TRBV28,TRBJ1-1,.,few
TGTGCCAGCAGTCCCCCTTGGGCTGAGCAGTTCTTC,CASSPPWAEQFF,TRBV12-3/TRBV12-4,TRBJ2-1,.,.
TGTGCCAGCAGTATTAGGGGACAGGGAGTAAACACCATATATTTT,CASSIRGQGVNTIYF,TRBV7-2,TRBJ1-3,TRBD1,.
TGTGCCAGCAGCTTAGAACTTAATACGCAGTATTTT,CASSLELNTQYF,TRBV7-2,TRBJ2-3,.,.
TGTGCCAGCTCGATCAGGGTGGTCTCCTACGAGCAGTACTTC,CASSIRVVSYEQYF,TRBV6-1,TRBJ2-7,.,.
TGTGCCAGCAGTGAAGCATACCAGGCCGCTCGGCCTGAGCAGTTCTTC,CASSEAYQAARPEQFF,TRBV6-1,TRBJ2-1,.,.
TGTGCCAGCAGATTAGCGGGAAATTACAATGAGCAGTTCTTC,CASRLAGNYNEQFF,TRBV28,TRBJ2-1,TRBD2,.